This T cell receptor (beta chain) derives from a study of T cells in Graves' hyperthyroidism and ophthalmopathy. Findings and caveats of the study: Blood also held most thyroid clonotypes expanded beyond 0.001.

In regard to this clonotype: The antigen is unknown.

There were TCR beta CDR3 regions amplified from RNA transcripts. The HTBI set primed first-round TCR CDR3 RT-PCR. Each CDR3 protein gets one entry after TCRdb re-called the multiplex PCR reads with MiXCR. This sample has 450,000 to 550,000 distinct CDR3 sequences, with roughly a quarter found just once. Each diagnosis drew on symptoms, thyroxine, TRAb, thyroid ultrasound and orbital computed tomography findings. CDR3 length equals 12 residues. Trimming removed 4 bases at V and 11 bases at J, with 14 bases between. The germline V gene has CDR1 MNHNS and CDR2 SASEGT. This chain links TRBV6-1 with TRBJ1-1; D is perhaps TRBD1 (6 bases). This clonotype was sampled from a woman in her twenties or thirties with Graves' ophthalmopathy. The specimen sequenced was blood. The CDR3 sequence: CASSGIQGEAFF. For the CDR3, the DNA is TGTGCCAGCAGTGGGATACAGGGTGAGGCTTTCTTT.